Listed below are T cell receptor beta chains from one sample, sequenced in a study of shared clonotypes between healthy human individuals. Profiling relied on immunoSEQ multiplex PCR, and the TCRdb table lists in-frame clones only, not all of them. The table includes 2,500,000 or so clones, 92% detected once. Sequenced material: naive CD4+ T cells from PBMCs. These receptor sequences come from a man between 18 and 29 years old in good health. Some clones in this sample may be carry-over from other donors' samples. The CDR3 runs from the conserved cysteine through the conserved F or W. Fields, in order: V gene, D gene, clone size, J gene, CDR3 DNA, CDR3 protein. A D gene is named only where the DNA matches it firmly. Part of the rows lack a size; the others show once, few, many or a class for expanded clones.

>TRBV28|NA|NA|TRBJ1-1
TGTGCCAGCAGTTCATGGGGACGGTTGAACACTGAAGCTTTCTTT
CASSSWGRLNTEAFF
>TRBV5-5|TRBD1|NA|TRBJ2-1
TGTGCCAGCTCACCACAGGGGCAGTACAATGAGCAGTTCTTC
CASSPQGQYNEQFF
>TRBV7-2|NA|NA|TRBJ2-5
TGTGCCAGCAGCTTACTCAGGGGGGGTATGAGGGAGACCCAGTACTTC
CASSLLRGGMRETQYF
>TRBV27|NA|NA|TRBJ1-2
TGTGCCAGCAGTTATACAGGGTTCTATGGCTACACCTTC
CASSYTGFYGYTF
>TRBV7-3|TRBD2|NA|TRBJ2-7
TGTGCCAGCAGCCGCAGCGGGGGATCACACGAGCAGTACTTC
CASSRSGGSHEQYF
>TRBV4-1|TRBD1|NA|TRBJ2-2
TGCGCCAGCAGCCACAGGGACAGGGGGCGCACCGGGGAGCTGTTTTTT
CASSHRDRGRTGELFF
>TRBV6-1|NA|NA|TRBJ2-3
TGTGCCAGCAGCGAAACCCCTTCCGCGGGGCGCACAGATACGCAGTATTTT
CASSETPSAGRTDTQYF
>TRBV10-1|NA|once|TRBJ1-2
TGCGCCAGCAGTTTCTCGCGAAAGACCTATGGCTACACCTTC
CASSFSRKTYGYTF
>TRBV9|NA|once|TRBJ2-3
TGTGCCAGCAGCTGGGGGGCTTCGGATACGCAGTATTTT
CASSWGASDTQYF
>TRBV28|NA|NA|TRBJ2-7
TGTGCCAGCAGTCCAAGCTCCTACGAGCAGTACTTC
CASSPSSYEQYF
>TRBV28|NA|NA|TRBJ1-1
TGTGCCAGCAGTTTAAAACTCCGAGCTTTCTTT
CASSLKLRAFF
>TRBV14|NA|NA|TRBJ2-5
TGTGCCAGCAGCCAAGGGGCGGGAGAGACCCAGTACTTC
CASSQGAGETQYF
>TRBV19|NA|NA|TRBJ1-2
TGTGCCAGTAGTGTCAACCCGACAGTGGGTAACTATGGCTACACCTTC
CASSVNPTVGNYGYTF
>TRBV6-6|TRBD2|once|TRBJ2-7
TGTGCCAGCAGTACTAGCGGGAGTAATTACGAGCAGTACTTC
CASSTSGSNYEQYF
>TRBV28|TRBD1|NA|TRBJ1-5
TGTGCCAGCAGTTTTTGGCAGGGGGGACAGCCCCAGCATTTT
CASSFWQGGQPQHF
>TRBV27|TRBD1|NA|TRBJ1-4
TGTGCCAGCAGTCCGGACAGGGGGCGTGAAAAACTGTTTTTT
CASSPDRGREKLFF
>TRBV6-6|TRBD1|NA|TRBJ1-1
TGTGCCAGCAGAGCTACAGGGGCGAGCACTGAAGCTTTCTTT
CASRATGASTEAFF
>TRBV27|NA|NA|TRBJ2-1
TGTGCCAGCAGTCCGAGTCAGGGGACCTACAATGAGCAGTTCTTC
CASSPSQGTYNEQFF
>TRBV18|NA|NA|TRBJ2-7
TGTGCCAGCTCACCAGGGACGGATGCCTACGAGCAGTACTTC
CASSPGTDAYEQYF
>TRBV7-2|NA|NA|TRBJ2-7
TGTGCCAGCAGCTTAGGACAGGTCCCTTACGAGCAGTACTTC
CASSLGQVPYEQYF
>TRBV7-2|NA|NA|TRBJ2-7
TGTGCCAGCAGCCCCCCGGGTATCTACGAGCAGTACTTC
CASSPPGIYEQYF
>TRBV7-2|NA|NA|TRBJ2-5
TGTGCCAGCAGCCACGGGGTCAGAAAAGGGGCTCAAGAGACCCAGTACTTC
CASSHGVRKGAQETQYF
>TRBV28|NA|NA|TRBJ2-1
TGTGCCAGCAGTGGTATCTTAGTTAAGACCAATGAGCAGTTCTTC
CASSGILVKTNEQFF
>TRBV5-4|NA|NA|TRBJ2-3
TGTGCCAGCAGCTTGGCCCAGCGGGGCACAGATACGCAGTATTTT
CASSLAQRGTDTQYF
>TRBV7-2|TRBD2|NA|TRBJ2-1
TGTGCCAGCACCTTGGCGCTAGCGGGCACCAATGAGCAGTTCTTC
CASTLALAGTNEQFF
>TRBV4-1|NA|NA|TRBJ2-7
TGCGCCAGCAGCTTAGGGGGTGTGAAATCCTACGAGCAGTACTTC
CASSLGGVKSYEQYF
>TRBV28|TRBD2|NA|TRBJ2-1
TGTGCCAGCAGGACTAGCGGGAGGACCAATGAGCAGTTCTTC
CASRTSGRTNEQFF
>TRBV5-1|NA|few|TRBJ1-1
TGCGCCAGCAGCTTGGTGGCAGGGGACACTGAAGCTTTCTTT
CASSLVAGDTEAFF
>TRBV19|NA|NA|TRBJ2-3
TGTGCCAGTAGTCCCCTCGGGTCGGTTAGCACAGATACGCAGTATTTT
CASSPLGSVSTDTQYF
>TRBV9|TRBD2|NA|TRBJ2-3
TGTGCCAGCAGCGTAGGTAGCGGGCAACGCACAGATACGCAGTATTTT
CASSVGSGQRTDTQYF
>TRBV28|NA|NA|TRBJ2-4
TGTGCCAGCAGCTACCACAGTCTAGCCAAAAACATTCAGTACTTC
CASSYHSLAKNIQYF
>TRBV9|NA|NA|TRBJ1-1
TGTGCCAGCAGCACCACCACAGATATCGGCGGTGAAGCTTTCTTT
CASSTTTDIGGEAFF
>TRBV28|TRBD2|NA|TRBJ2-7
TGTGCCGTAGGGCTAGCGGGTGCCTACGAGCAGTACTTC
CAVGLAGAYEQYF
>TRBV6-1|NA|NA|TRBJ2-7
TGTGCCAGCAGTGTTCCTGGTAGCTCCTACGAGCAGTACTTC
CASSVPGSSYEQYF
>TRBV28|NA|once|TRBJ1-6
TGTGCCAGCAGCCACCCCTACTTAAGCTCCTATAATTCACCCCTCCACTTT
CASSHPYLSSYNSPLHF
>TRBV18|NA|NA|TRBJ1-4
TGTGCCAGCTCACCGCGTCAGGGGTCTAATGAAAAACTGTTTTTT
CASSPRQGSNEKLFF
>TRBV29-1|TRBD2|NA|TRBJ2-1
TGCAGCGGGTCGCGGGGGGCCAATGAGCAGTTCTTC
CSGSRGANEQFF
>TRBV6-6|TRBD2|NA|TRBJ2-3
TGTGCCAGCAGACGGGGGGGCCGGACGGATACGCAGTATTTT
CASRRGGRTDTQYF
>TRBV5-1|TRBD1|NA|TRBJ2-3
TGCGCCAGCAGCACGACAGGGGTGATGGGTACGCAGTATTTT
CASSTTGVMGTQYF
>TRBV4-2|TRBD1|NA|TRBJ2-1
TGTGCCAGCAGCGCCGGGACAGGGGGGTCCTACAATGAGCAGTTCTTC
CASSAGTGGSYNEQFF
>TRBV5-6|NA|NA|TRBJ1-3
TGTGCCAGCAGCCCCCGGTGGCAGGGGATCGGCACCATATATTTT
CASSPRWQGIGTIYF
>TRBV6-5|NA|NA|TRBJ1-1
TGTGCCAGCAGTTACGTCCCCCGAGGTGACACTGAAGCTTTCTTT
CASSYVPRGDTEAFF
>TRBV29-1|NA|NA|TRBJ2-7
TGCAGCGTTGGTTCAGGGGAGCAGTACTTC
CSVGSGEQYF
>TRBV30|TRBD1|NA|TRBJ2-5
TGTGCCTGGAGTGGGACAGGACAAGAGACCCAGTACTTC
CAWSGTGQETQYF
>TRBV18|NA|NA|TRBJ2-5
TGTGCCAGCTCACCTCCGGCCCAAGAGACCCAGTACTTC
CASSPPAQETQYF
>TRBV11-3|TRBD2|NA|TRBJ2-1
TGTGCCAGCAGCTTAGATGGACTAGCGGGAGGTTATGAGCAGTTCTTC
CASSLDGLAGGYEQFF
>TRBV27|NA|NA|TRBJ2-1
TGTGCCAGCAGCAAACTGGACAAAATCTCCTACAATGAGCAGTTCTTC
CASSKLDKISYNEQFF
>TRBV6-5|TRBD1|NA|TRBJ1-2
TGTGCCAGCAGTTACTCGAGGCTAGGACAGGGCGGCTACACCTTC
CASSYSRLGQGGYTF
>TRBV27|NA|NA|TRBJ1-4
TGTGCCAGCAGTTTGAGGCCCAATGAAAAACTGTTTTTT
CASSLRPNEKLFF
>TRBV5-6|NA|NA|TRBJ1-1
TGTGCCAGCAGCTTGGAGACAGTGACTGAAGCTTTCTTT
CASSLETVTEAFF
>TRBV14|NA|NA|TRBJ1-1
TGTGCCAGCAGCCAATTACAGATGAACACTGAAGCTTTCTTT
CASSQLQMNTEAFF
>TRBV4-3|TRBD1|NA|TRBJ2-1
TGCGCCAGCAGCCAAGATACGGGACAGGGGGCAGTAGATGAGCAGTTCTTC
CASSQDTGQGAVDEQFF
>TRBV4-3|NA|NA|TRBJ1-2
TGCGCCAGCAGCTCTCCCCCAGGCGGGGGACATGGCTACACCTTC
CASSSPPGGGHGYTF
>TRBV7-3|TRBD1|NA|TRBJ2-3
TGTGCCAGCAGCCCGGGGACAGGGTTGACAGATACGCAGTATTTT
CASSPGTGLTDTQYF